The present entry profiles one TCR beta chain with its context. Antigen unknown. This specimen comes from a study of identifying expanded T cells in peripheral blood. Study results and limitations: Variance in clone template counts between approximately 2-week samples significantly increased with total template count across all healthy donors. About 1.2 clones differed between technical replicates, versus roughly 16 and 20 over time.

There are 16 residues in the CDR3. After removal of 0 bases from V and 3 bases from J, the junction contained 6 bases not matched to a gene. The germline CDR1 and CDR2 sequences are MNHEY and SVGAGI. This table comes from immunoSEQ multiplex PCR, and its TCRdb copy is limited to in-frame clones, with some not included. The repertoire consists of around 47,000 clones, with roughly 82% occurring once and the leading ten covering 14%. Collection occurred without any documented infections or immune events in donors. The chain links TRBV6-5 to TRBJ2-7; TRBD2 aligns across 9 bases. The source material was blood. The sequence was obtained from a person aged 18 to 75 in good health. CDR3 region: CASSYSLAGRHYEQYF. CDR3 in DNA: TGTGCCAGCAGTTACTCCCTAGCGGGAAGGCACTACGAGCAGTACTTC.